Listed here is a single T cell receptor beta chain. Its antigen remains unidentified. It has no much larger one-base neighbor in the sample; base qualities were not kept. Other DNA sequences in the sample encode the same CDR3. For CDR1 and CDR2, the germline V gene lists SGHRS and YFSETQ. The CDR3 has 14 amino acids, counting the end cysteine and phenylalanine. The sequence is cut down to CDR3 DNA, 42 bases in frame from base 1. V gives up 0 bases and J gives up 2 bases, and the segment between their germline ends measures 9 bases. Using the deep immunoSEQ assay, TCR CDR3 regions were amplified from genomic DNA by multiplex PCR. Extracted genomic DNA from each cell subset was distributed evenly across all wells of several immunoSEQ 96-well plates, and each plate was treated as a replicate. For sorted subsets, approximately 200 ng of genomic DNA, equivalent to 30,000 or so T cell genomes, went into each replicate PCR. Purified libraries were quantified with a Qubit 3.0 fluorometer, sized on a Bioanalyzer 2100, and re-quantified with the KAPA Library Quantification kit. Each immunoSEQ 96-well plate was sequenced on its own single-read 150-cycle Illumina NextSeq 550 flow cell. As for the original processing: Because the immunoSEQ output included only junctional sequences and no quality scores, the filtering could not be the same as the filtering used for full-length reads. Sequences were annotated with PyIR, a Python wrapper for IgBLAST v1.9, and V/J genes and CDR3 were assigned using IMGT germline references. Reads were removed for weak V/J assignments (E-value above 1e-6), missing CDR3, stop codons, out-of-frame junctions, or ambiguous translated residues. V3J clonotypes were defined by identical inferred V gene, J gene, and CDR3 amino acid sequence. The percentage overlap between two repertoires was calculated by dividing the number of shared unique clonotypes by the size of the smaller repertoire. Three approaches were used to assess repertoire richness: RTK rarefaction, the Chao1 estimator, and Recon v2.1 estimates of unobserved clonotypes. OLGA was used to compute generation probabilities for all TCRbeta clonotypes that the gDNA method yielded from a handful of donors. The source is immuneACCESS, and TCRdb retained only in-frame sequences with V and J called. Part of the clones is not carried over; for the studies checked, unresolved V genes explain less than half of this, and the remainder is unexplained. V and J calls and clone size are those listed in that table; D and trimming were worked out from the DNA. The sample table holds roughly 1,000,000 clones, of which about 84% were seen once. Of the sample, approximately 0.5% falls within the top ten clones.

The data were obtained in a study of shared clonotypes between healthy human individuals (dated by TCRdb to the early 2020s). General notes on the study: A few men and two women, aged 18 to 49 years, made up the cohort. Per donor, leukapheresis produced somewhere between about 0.94 and 8.9 billion PBMCs. For each donor, CD4 naive and CD4 memory were each given three plates, CD8 naive was given two plates, and CD8 memory was given one plate. To estimate repertoire size and how much clonotype sharing occurs between individuals, the study deeply sequenced the blood TCR repertoires of about five healthy adults. Different laboratories and diverse techniques were used to prepare libraries and sequence TCR repertoires, to increase sequencing depth and limit assay-specific biases. The paper as a whole reports these results and caveats: Incomplete sequencing was indicated by rarefaction of sorted-subset datasets, despite the large sequencing depth. Clonotypes shared by all four sorted-subset donors showed higher generation probabilities than non-shared clonotypes. Around 5% of naive CD4, roughly 3.5% of naive CD8, roughly 2.4% of memory CD4, and about 0.4% of memory CD8 clonotypes were shared across several donors. Sampling was limited to blood, and TCR repertoires in tissue likely differ from TCR repertoires in blood. Larger estimated clonotype richness was generally found for naive subsets than for memory subsets. Because the study included a small number of donors, the genetic and exposure-history diversity represented was limited. Based on pairwise subsampling, the degree of clonotype sharing among donors was expected to be affected by sequencing depth.

Healthy HIV-negative adults with no recently reported acute infections or vaccinations were included as donors. Every donor was a Caucasian adult residing in Nashville, Tennessee, USA. CD4+ T cells were enriched through magnetic negative selection, after which naive cells were positively selected on CD45RA and the remaining negative fraction served as the memory subset. Blood was obtained by leukapheresis, after which PBMCs were separated by Ficoll-Histopaque density gradient centrifugation and cryopreserved in liquid nitrogen vapor phase. Analytical flow cytometry was used to check the purity and quantity of each magnetically sorted T cell population. From each sorted fraction, genomic DNA was isolated and quantified by UV absorbance on a Nanodrop 2000c.

The chain is assembled from TRBV5-1 and TRBJ2-7; too little of a D gene remains to name it. This clonotype was obtained from a man younger than 30 in good health. Some clones in this sample may be carry-over from other donors' samples. Material for sequencing was memory CD4+ T cells from PBMCs. The label giving this sample's cell subset or site can be read as: CD45RA-negative fraction. The base sequence is TGCGCCAGCAGCTTGGTAGGACCTACCTACGAGCAGTACTTC. Translated, this is CASSLVGPTYEQYF.